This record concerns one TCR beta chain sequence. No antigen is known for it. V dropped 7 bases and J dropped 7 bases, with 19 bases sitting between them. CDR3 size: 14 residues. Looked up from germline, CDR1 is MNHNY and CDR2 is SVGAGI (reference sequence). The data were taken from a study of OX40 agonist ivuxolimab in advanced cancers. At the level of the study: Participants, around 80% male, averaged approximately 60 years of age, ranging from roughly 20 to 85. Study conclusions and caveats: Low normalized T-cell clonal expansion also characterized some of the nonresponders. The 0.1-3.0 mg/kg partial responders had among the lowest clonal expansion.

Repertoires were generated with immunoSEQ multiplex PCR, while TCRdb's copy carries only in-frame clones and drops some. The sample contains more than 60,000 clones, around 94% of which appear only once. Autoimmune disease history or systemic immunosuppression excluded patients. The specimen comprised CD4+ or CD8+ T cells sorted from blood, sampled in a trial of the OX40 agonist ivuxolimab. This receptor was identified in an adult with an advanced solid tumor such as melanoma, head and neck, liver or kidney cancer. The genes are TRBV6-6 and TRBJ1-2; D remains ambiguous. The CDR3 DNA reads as TGTGCCAGCAACCCTTCGACGGACGTCCGTGGCTACACCTTC. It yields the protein CASNPSTDVRGYTF.